This T cell receptor beta chain was observed in a study of OX40 agonist ivuxolimab in advanced cancers. Overall study: Patient treatment consisted of intravenous ivuxolimab administration every 2 weeks at 0.01 to 10 mg/kg. Study-wide points: Certain nonresponders likewise exhibited a low normalized T-cell clonal expansion.

The assay was immunoSEQ multiplex PCR, and TCRdb's table has in-frame clones only and misses some. The top ten clones hold roughly 0.44% of a sample with about 80,000 clones, approximately 90% of them seen once. On this clone itself: As yet, its antigen is unknown.

CDR3 length: 16 residues. With 4 bases removed from V and 1 base from J, the gap between germline ends came to 17 bases. Germline V gives CDR1 SGHRS, CDR2 YFSETQ. The chain couples TRBV5-1 to TRBJ1-1, with D perhaps TRBD1 (6 bases). The specimen comprised CD4+ or CD8+ T cells sorted from blood, sampled in a trial of the OX40 agonist ivuxolimab. This clonotype was obtained from an adult with an advanced solid tumor such as melanoma, head and neck, liver or kidney cancer. CDR3 bases: TGCGCCAGCAGCACCTTGGACAGTGGCCCGAACACTGAAGCTTTCTTT. Translating it yields CASSTLDSGPNTEAFF.